The clone carrying this T cell receptor beta chain was picked up a small number of times. The same CDR3 arises from other DNA sequences in this sample as well. The data derive from a study of cytomegalovirus exposure and HLA in healthy donors. The V and J ends lost 4 bases and 2 bases respectively, with 6 bases between them. The germline V gene encodes CDR1 SEHNR and CDR2 FQNEAQ (reference sequence). The CDR3 is 12 residues long. The PCR made use of 60 Vbeta and 13 Jbeta primers. TCRdb's table, derived via immunoSEQ multiplex PCR, lists solely in-frame clones and lacks some. This table holds over 100,000 clones, approximately 77% found once.

This TCR came from a male donor in good health and CMV-seropositive. Sequences were obtained from PBMCs. The chain joins TRBV7-9 to TRBJ2-7; D is perhaps TRBD2 (5 bases). The CDR3 reads CASSSGAYEQYF. CDR3 sequence (DNA): TGTGCCAGCAGCTCCGGGGCCTACGAGCAGTACTTC.